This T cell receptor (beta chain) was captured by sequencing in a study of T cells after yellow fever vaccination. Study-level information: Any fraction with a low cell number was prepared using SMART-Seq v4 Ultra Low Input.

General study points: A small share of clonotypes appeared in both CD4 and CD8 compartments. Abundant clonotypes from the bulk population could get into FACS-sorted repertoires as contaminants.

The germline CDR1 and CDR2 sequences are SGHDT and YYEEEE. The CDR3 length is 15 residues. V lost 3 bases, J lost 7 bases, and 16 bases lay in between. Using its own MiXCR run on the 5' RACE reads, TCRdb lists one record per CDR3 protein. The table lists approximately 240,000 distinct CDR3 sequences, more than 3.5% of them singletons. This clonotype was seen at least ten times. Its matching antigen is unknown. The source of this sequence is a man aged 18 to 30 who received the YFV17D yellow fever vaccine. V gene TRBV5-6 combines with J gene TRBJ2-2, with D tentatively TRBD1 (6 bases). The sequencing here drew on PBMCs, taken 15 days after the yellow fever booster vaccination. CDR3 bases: TGTGCCAGCAGCTATGCGCAGATGGGACACGGGGAGCTGTTTTTT. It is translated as CASSYAQMGHGELFF. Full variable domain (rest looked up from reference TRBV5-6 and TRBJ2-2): DAGVTQSPTHLIKTRGQQVTLRCSPKSGHDTVSWYQQALGQGPQFIFQYYEEEERQRGNFPDRFSGHQFPNYSSELNVNALLLGDSALYLCASSYAQMGHGELFFGEGSRLTVL.